The table lists the clone carrying this T cell receptor (beta chain) with many counts. The read ends 3 residues before the CDR3 terminus; that terminus is restored from the germline J gene. The data belong to a study of T cell clonality in common variable immunodeficiency. Generated by immunoSEQ multiplex PCR, the TCRdb table keeps only in-frame clones and is missing some. The record shows about 81,000 clones for this sample, with no singletons present. The length of the CDR3 is 14 residues. CDR1 is DFQATT and CDR2 is SNEGSKA in the germline V gene (reference sequence). Between the trimmed V and J ends, which lost 6 bases and 1 base, there was a span of 14 bases.

The sample was peripheral blood mononuclear cells. The origin of this receptor is a person between 18 and 70 years old in good health. The chain has TRBV20-1 and TRBJ2-3; a possible D gene is TRBD1 (6 bases). Incomplete CDR3 DNA: TGCAGTGCCAAGGACAGCGGAGGCACAGATACG. Encoded protein: CSAKDSGGTDT. The entire CDR3 sequence reads CSAKDSGGTDTQYF.